Here is one TCR beta chain with its context. No antigen is known for it. CDR3 size: 12 residues. Germline CDR1 SEHNR, CDR2 FQNEAQ (reference sequence). V lost 4 bases and J lost 3, with 7 bases in between. The sample belongs to a study of long-term antiretroviral therapy in people with HIV. Study-wide points: ART preceded a rise in diversity that nonetheless stayed lower than in transplant donor controls. Clones expanded before ART dominated the repertoire at all time points.

The assay used was immunoSEQ (version v3.0), run at survey level. Produced via immunoSEQ multiplex PCR; TCRdb's table is partial and in-frame only. The table records around 13,000 clones, 70% to 80% of them present only once. All donors provided no fewer than one pre-ART and no fewer than two post-ART PBMC samples. The TCR originated in a woman between 40 and 55 years old with HIV. The source material was unsorted PBMCs, sampled 0.5 years before starting antiretroviral therapy. This chain links TRBV7-9 with TRBJ2-7; possibly TRBD2 for D (5 bases). CDR3 amino acids: CASSSDYYEQYF. For the CDR3, the DNA is TGTGCCAGCAGCTCAGACTACTACGAGCAGTACTTC.